One and the same sample provided the 15 T cell receptor beta chains below, sequenced in a study of T cells in Graves' hyperthyroidism and ophthalmopathy. Researchers took RNA transcripts and amplified the TCR beta CDR3 regions from them. Researchers ran a first-round RT-PCR on the TCR CDR3 using the HTBI primer set. TCRdb ran MiXCR on the multiplex PCR reads and lists one entry per CDR3 protein. The repertoire consists of some 350,000 distinct CDR3 sequences, with 19% occurring once and the leading ten covering 3% to 4.5%. Source material: blood. These receptors all stem from a woman between 18 and 29 years old with Graves' hyperthyroidism.

This clonotype was recorded at least ten times. The chain has TRBV29-1 and TRBJ2-5; TRBD2 is a possible D gene (6 bases). This CDR3 has 11 residues. With 6 bases removed from V and 3 bases from J, the gap between germline ends came to 8 bases. CDR1 and CDR2 from the germline V gene are SQVTM and ANQGSEA. Here the CDR3 DNA reads TGCAGCGTGCGCGGGGAAGAGACCCAGTACTTC. It is translated as CSVRGEETQYF.

This clonotype has a count of ten or more. The chain has TRBV12-3 or TRBV12-4 and TRBJ1-5; D might be TRBD1 (5 bases). This CDR3 region has 21 residues. Trimming pared 3 bases from V and 4 bases from J, leaving 31 bases between. CDR3 in amino acids: CASSFRFLGTDPRRSNQPQHF. CDR3 DNA: TGTGCCAGCAGTTTTAGGTTCTTGGGGACGGACCCGCGGAGATCGAATCAGCCCCAGCATTTT.

This clonotype has a count of ten or more. V usage is TRBV18 and J usage is TRBJ2-7; 7 bases match TRBD2. The CDR3 sequence is 15 residues long. The germline V gene encodes CDR1 KGHSH and CDR2 LQKENI. J gave up 0 bases and V 11 bases, and 13 bases lay outside the gene matches. CDR3: CAWEHWTSSSYEQYF. The CDR3 coding sequence is TGTGCCTGGGAGCACTGGACTAGTAGCTCCTACGAGCAGTACTTC.

This clonotype was counted at least ten times. The chain employs TRBV20-1 and TRBJ1-2; 7 positions match TRBD1. The CDR3 loop spans 15 amino acids. Losses at the gene ends were 6 bases for V and 6 bases for J; bases not matched to a gene: 16. Germline V CDR1 and CDR2: DFQATT, SNEGSKA (reference sequence). CDR3 in DNA: TGCAGTGCCGAAGTACAGGGGTGGGGAGGCAATGGCTACACCTTC. It is translated as CSAEVQGWGGNGYTF.

This clonotype was counted ten times or more. The rearrangement uses TRBV7-2 and TRBJ2-2; D not certain. Germline-derived CDR1 and CDR2 are SGHTA and FQGNSA. This CDR3 has 12 residues. Trimming pared 6 bases from V and 2 bases from J, leaving 4 bases between. CDR3 DNA: TGTGCCAGCAGTTTTAACACCGGGGAGCTGTTTTTT. Translation: CASSFNTGELFF.

This clonotype appeared many times. The chain combines TRBV15 with TRBJ1-1; no definite D call. This CDR3 spans 14 amino acids. Germline V CDR1 and CDR2: LNHNV, YYDKDF (reference sequence). Deletions cut 5 bases from V and 0 bases from J, with 10 bases between. The CDR3 sequence: CATSDKRVNTEAFF. The CDR3 nucleotides read TGTGCCACCAGCGATAAAAGGGTGAACACTGAAGCTTTCTTT.

This rearrangement joins TRBV12-3 or TRBV12-4 to TRBJ2-6; D remains ambiguous. CDR3 length equals 14 residues. V lost 6 bases and J 0 bases, leaving 6 bases between the germline ends. This CDR3 reads CASRLSSGANVLTF. CDR3 coding DNA: TGTGCCAGCAGATTAAGCTCTGGGGCCAACGTCCTGACTTTC.

There are many counts of this clonotype. The V gene is TRBV30, the J gene TRBJ1-1, with D tentatively TRBD1 (6 bases). V was pared by 1 base and J by 2 bases, with 8 bases between. This CDR3 comprises 13 residues. Germline V gene data show CDR1 as GTSNPN and CDR2 as SVGIG (reference sequence). The CDR3 spells CAWSDRENTEAFF. CDR3 bases: TGTGCCTGGAGTGACAGGGAAAACACTGAAGCTTTCTTT.

This clonotype occurred a few times. The chain links TRBV11-2 to TRBJ2-2, with D tentatively TRBD2 (6 bases). The V end lost 3 bases, the J end lost 7 bases, and 15 bases lay between the germline ends. Germline-derived CDR1 and CDR2 are SGHAT and FQNNGV. The CDR3 runs 15 residues. The CDR3 is CASSFGTLAVGELFF. CDR3 nucleotides: TGTGCCAGCAGCTTTGGGACTCTCGCGGTCGGGGAGCTGTTTTTT.

This clonotype was counted ten times or more. The chain links TRBV6-1 to TRBJ2-3, with D possibly being TRBD1 or TRBD2 (7 bases each). Germline CDR1 is MNHNS and CDR2 is SASEGT. The CDR3 length is 15 residues. The V end was cut by 1 base, the J end by 7 bases, with 15 bases between. CDR3 DNA sequence: TGTGCCAGCAGTGAAGGTCAGGGGGGGCCGCATACGCAGTATTTT. Its protein product is CASSEGQGGPHTQYF.

This clonotype was counted ten times or more. The chain joins TRBV12-3 or TRBV12-4 to TRBJ1-1; 7 nucleotides align to TRBD1. The CDR3 is 13 residues long. The J segment lost 5 bases and the V segment lost 6 bases, leaving 6 bases of the junction unmatched. DNA of the CDR3: TGTGCCAGCAGATGGACAGGTTGGACTGAAGCTTTCTTT. Its protein is CASRWTGWTEAFF.

This clonotype was counted ten times or more. The CDR3 region has the DNA TGTGCCTGGAGTCCCCGACAGGGGGTAACCTACGAGCAGTACTTC. Protein: CAWSPRQGVTYEQYF. The V gene is TRBV30, the J gene TRBJ2-7; 9 positions agree with TRBD1. Per germline, CDR1 GTSNPN and CDR2 SVGIG (reference sequence). J lost 2 bases, V lost 2 bases, and 7 bases had no gene match. The CDR3 is 15 residues long.

This clonotype showed up many times. V is TRBV6-1 and J is TRBJ2-5, with 7 bases fitting TRBD2. The CDR3 is 12 amino acids. CDR1 and CDR2 (germline): MNHNS, SASEGT. V trimming: 5 bases; J trimming: 6 bases; junction bases outside the gene matches: 3. The DNA for the CDR3 is TGTGCCAGCAGTCGACTAGCCAAGACCCAGTACTTC. As protein: CASSRLAKTQYF.

This clonotype was found many times. This chain uses TRBV7-2 with TRBJ2-5; D is possibly TRBD1 or TRBD2 (5 bases each). This CDR3 spans 14 amino acids. V lost 10 bases and J 8 bases, leaving 23 bases between the germline ends. CDR1 is SGHTA and CDR2 is FQGNSA in the germline V gene. The CDR3 region has the DNA TGTGCCACAAAGCGGCTGGGGGTGATTAAAACCCAGTACTTC. Its translation: CATKRLGVIKTQYF.

There are many counts of this clonotype. The genes are TRBV28 and TRBJ1-5; 8 bases are a match to TRBD1. CDR1 and CDR2 from the germline V gene are MDHEN and SYDVKM. Trimming took 6 bases from V and 0 from J; bases not matched to a gene: 13. The CDR3 length is 18 residues. CDR3 loop: CASSPIPTGDHSNQPQHF. The CDR3 DNA is TGTGCCAGCAGCCCAATACCGACAGGGGACCATAGCAATCAGCCCCAGCATTTT.